This TCR beta chain was sequenced in a study of regulatory T cells in long-lasting Graves disease. General study points: Compared with new cases, persistent Graves' patients showed reduced TCR diversity. Having few samples may have compromised the accuracy.

On this clonotype: Its matching antigen is unknown.

Noted time point: newly diagnosed GD, antithyroid drugs for less than 3 months. Preparation of the TCR library used RNA extracted from PBMCs. Library construction for TCR beta used iRepertoire HTBI primers and Arm-PCR of CDR3 regions. TCRdb passed the multiplex PCR reads through MiXCR, listing each CDR3 protein once. The sample has about 620,000 distinct CDR3 sequences, 16% seen once. These same records also appear under a second study, on T cells in Graves' hyperthyroidism and ophthalmopathy. Per that paper: The primer set for the first-round RT-PCR of the TCR CDR3 was HTBI.

The sample was peripheral blood mononuclear cells (PBMCs), taken at new diagnosis, from a patient treated with antithyroid drugs. This receptor was obtained from a woman in her twenties or thirties with Graves disease.

CDR3 protein: CATSEGGHLSYEQYF. The CDR3 nucleotides are TGTGCCACCAGTGAGGGGGGACACCTCTCCTACGAGCAGTACTTC. The V and J genes are TRBV24-1 and TRBJ2-7; either TRBD1 or TRBD2 may fit D (6 bases each). From germline, CDR1 is KGHDR and CDR2 SFDVKD. The CDR3 is made up of 15 amino acids. V was cut by 4 bases and J by 0 bases, with 12 bases left in between.